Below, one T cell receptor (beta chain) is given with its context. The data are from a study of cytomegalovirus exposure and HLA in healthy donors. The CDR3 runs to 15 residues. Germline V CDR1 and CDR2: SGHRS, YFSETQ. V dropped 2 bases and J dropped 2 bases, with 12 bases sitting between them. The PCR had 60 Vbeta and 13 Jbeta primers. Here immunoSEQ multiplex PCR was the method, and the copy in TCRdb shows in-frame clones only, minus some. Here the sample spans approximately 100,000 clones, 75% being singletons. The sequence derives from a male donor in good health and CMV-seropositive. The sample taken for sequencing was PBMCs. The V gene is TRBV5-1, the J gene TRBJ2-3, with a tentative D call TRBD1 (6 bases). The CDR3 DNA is TGCGCCAGCAGCTTCCGGGACATGTCCACAGATACGCAGTATTTT. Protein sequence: CASSFRDMSTDTQYF.